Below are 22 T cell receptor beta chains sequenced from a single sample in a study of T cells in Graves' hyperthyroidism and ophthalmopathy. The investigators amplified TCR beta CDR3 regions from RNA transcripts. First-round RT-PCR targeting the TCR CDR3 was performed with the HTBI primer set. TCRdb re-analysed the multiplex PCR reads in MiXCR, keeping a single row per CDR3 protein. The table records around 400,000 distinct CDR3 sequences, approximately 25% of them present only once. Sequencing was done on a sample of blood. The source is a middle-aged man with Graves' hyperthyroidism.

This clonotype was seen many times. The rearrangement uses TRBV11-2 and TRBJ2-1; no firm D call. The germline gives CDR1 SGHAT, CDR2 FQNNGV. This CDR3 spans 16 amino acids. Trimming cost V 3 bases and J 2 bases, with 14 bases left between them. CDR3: CASSLYPLYPYNEQFF. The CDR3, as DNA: TGTGCCAGCAGCTTGTACCCTCTTTATCCCTACAATGAGCAGTTCTTC.

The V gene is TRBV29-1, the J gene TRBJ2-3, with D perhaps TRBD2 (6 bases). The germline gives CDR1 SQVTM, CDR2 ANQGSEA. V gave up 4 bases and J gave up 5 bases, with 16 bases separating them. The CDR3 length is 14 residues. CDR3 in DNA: TGCAGCGTTGTTTCGGGAGCGCATGGAGATACGCAGTATTTT. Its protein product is CSVVSGAHGDTQYF.

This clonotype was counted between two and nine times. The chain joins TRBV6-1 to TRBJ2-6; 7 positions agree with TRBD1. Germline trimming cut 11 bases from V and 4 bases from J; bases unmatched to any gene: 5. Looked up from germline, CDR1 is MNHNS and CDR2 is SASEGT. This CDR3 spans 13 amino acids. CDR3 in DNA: TGTGCCGCCAGGGGGTCCGGGGCCAACGTCCTGACTTTC. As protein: CAARGSGANVLTF.

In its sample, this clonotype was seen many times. The DNA for the CDR3 is TGTGCCAGCAGCAGCGTAGCGGACCTTAGCAATGAGCAGTTCTTC. Residues: CASSSVADLSNEQFF. The J gene is TRBJ2-1, the V gene TRBV13, with a weak D call TRBD2 (6 bases). The germline gives CDR1 PRHDT, CDR2 FYEKMQ (reference sequence). CDR3 length: 15 residues. V was shortened by 5 bases and J by 6 bases, with 17 bases between the two germline ends.

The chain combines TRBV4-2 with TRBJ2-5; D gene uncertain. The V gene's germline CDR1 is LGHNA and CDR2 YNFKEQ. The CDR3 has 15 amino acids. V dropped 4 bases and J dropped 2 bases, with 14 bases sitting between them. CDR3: CASSPQSSVQETQYF. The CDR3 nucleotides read TGTGCCAGCAGCCCCCAGTCTTCTGTACAAGAGACCCAGTACTTC.

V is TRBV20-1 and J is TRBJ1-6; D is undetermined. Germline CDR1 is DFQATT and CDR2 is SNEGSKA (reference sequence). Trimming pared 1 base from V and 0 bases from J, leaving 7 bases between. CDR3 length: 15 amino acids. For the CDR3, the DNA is TGCAGTGCTAGAGCGGAGGGCTCCTATAATTCACCCCTCCACTTT. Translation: CSARAEGSYNSPLHF.

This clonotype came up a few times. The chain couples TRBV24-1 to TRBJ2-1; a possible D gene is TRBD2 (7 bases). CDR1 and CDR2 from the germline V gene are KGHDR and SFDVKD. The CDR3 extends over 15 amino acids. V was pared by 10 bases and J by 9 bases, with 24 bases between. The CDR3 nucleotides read TGTGCCACGGGAGGGGGGGCAGATCGTCGCGGTGAGCAGTTCTTC. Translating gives CATGGGADRRGEQFF.

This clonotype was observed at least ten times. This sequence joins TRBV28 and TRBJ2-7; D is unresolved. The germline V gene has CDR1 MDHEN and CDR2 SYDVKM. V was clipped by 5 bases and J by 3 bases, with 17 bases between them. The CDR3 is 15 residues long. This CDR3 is CASSAPSASDYEQYF. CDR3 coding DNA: TGTGCCAGCAGTGCCCCAAGCGCAAGCGACTACGAGCAGTACTTC.

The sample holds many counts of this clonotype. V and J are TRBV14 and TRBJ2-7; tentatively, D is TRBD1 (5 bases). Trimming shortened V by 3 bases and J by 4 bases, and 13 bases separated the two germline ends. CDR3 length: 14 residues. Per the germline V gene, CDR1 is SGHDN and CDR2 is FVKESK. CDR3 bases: TGTGCCAGCAGCCAGCAGGGTATCGGGTACGAGCAGTACTTC. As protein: CASSQQGIGYEQYF.

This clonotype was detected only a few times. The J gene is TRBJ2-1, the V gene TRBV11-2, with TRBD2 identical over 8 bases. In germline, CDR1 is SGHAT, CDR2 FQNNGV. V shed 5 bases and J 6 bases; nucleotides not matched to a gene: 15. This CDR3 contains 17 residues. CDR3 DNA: TGTGCCAGCAGCCGTGACAGGTCGGCTAGCGGGCCCAATGAGCAGTTCTTC. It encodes CASSRDRSASGPNEQFF.

This CDR3 is CASSPQSGQEQFF. The CDR3 DNA follows: TGTGCCAGCAGCCCGCAAAGCGGTCAAGAGCAGTTCTTC. V gene TRBV3-1 combines with J gene TRBJ2-1; perhaps TRBD2 as D (5 bases). The length of the CDR3 is 13 residues. Germline CDR1 and CDR2: LGHDT and YNNKEL (reference sequence). V lost 4 bases, J lost 10 bases, and 14 bases lay in between.

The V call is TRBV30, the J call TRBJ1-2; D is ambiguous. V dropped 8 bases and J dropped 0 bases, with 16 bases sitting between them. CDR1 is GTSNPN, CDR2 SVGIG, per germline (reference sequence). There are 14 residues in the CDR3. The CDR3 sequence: CAGVRLLANYGYTF. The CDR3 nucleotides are TGTGCCGGGGTCAGACTGCTAGCTAACTATGGCTACACCTTC.

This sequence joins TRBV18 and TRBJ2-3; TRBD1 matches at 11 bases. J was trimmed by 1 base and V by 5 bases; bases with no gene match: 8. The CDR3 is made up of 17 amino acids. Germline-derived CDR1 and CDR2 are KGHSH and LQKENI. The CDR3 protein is CASSTRTGGMGTDTQYF. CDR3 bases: TGTGCCAGCTCAACACGGACAGGGGGCATGGGCACAGATACGCAGTATTTT.

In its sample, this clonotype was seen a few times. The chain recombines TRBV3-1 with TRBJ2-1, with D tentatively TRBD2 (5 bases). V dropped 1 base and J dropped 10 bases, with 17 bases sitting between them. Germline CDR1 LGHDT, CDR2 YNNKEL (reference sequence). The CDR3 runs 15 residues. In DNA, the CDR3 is TGTGCCAGCAGCCAAGGGCCAGCGGAACAAGAAGAGCAGTTCTTC. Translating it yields CASSQGPAEQEEQFF.

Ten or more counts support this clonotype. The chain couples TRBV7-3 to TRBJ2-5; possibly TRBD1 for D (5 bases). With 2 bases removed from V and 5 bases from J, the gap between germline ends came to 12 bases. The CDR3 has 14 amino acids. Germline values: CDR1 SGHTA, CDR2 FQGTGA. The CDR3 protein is CASSLVGLGETQYF. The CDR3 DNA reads TGTGCCAGCAGCTTAGTGGGGCTAGGGGAGACCCAGTACTTC.

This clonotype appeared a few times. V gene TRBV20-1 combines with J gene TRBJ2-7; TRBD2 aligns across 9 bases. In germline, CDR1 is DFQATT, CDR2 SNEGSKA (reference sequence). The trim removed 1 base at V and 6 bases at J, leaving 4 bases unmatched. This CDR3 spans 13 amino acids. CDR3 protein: CSARGLAASEQYF. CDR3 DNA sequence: TGCAGTGCTAGAGGACTAGCGGCCTCCGAGCAGTACTTC.

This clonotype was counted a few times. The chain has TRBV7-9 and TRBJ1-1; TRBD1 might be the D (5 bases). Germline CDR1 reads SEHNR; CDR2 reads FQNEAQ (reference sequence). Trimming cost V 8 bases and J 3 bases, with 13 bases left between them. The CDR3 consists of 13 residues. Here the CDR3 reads CASQRGEDTEAFF. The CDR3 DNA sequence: TGTGCCAGCCAAAGGGGTGAGGACACTGAAGCTTTCTTT.

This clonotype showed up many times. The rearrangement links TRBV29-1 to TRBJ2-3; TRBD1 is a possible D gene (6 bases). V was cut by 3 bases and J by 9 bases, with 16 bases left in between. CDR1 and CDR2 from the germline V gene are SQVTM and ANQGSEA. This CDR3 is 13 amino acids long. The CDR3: CSVEDSAGLTQYF. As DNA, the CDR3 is TGCAGCGTTGAGGACAGCGCAGGCTTGACGCAGTATTTT.

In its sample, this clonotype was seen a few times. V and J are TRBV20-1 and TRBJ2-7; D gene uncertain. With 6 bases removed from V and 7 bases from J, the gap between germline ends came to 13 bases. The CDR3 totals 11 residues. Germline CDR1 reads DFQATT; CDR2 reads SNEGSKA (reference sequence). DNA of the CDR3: TGCAGTGCCCCCTTCTTTGGGGAGCAGTACTTC. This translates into CSAPFFGEQYF.

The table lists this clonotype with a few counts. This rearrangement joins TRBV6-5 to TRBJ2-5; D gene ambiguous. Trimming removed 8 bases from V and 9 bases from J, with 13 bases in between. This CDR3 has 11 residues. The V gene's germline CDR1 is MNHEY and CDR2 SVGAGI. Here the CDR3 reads CASSSPEAQYF. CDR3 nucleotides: TGTGCCAGCTCTTCCCCCGAGGCCCAGTACTTC.

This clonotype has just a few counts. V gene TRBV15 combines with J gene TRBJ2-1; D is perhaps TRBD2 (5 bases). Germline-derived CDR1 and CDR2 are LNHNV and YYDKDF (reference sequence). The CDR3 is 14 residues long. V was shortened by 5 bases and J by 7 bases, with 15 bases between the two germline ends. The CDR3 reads CATSDYRRSNEQFF. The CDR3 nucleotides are TGTGCCACCAGCGACTATCGCCGTAGTAATGAGCAGTTCTTC.

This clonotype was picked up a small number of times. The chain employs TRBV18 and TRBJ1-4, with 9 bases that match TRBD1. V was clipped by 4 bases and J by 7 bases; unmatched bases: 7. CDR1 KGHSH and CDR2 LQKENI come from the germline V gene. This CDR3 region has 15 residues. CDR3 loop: CASSRTQGAREKLFF. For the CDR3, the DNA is TGTGCCAGCTCACGGACACAGGGGGCGCGTGAAAAACTGTTTTTT.